This TCR beta chain is drawn from a study of PD-1 blockade in mismatch repair-deficient tumors. Background on the study: All were previously treated, progressing patients with around 12 mismatch repair-deficient cancer types.

TCRs were sequenced from a few patients responding to pembrolizumab. This CDR3 is built from 14 residues. Unmatched junction bases numbered 13, after V lost 4 bases and J lost 11 bases. Per the germline V gene, CDR1 is SGHRS and CDR2 is YFSETQ. Profiled with immunoSEQ multiplex PCR; TCRdb holds only in-frame clones, not every one. The sample yields under 150,000 clones, 86% seen once. The TCR comes from an adult with mismatch repair-deficient cancer. The source material was peripheral blood, sampled 44 weeks after starting pembrolizumab. This rearrangement joins TRBV5-1 to TRBJ2-5, with 8 positions matching TRBD2. CDR3 region: CASSRTGTRGEQYF. CDR3 sequence (DNA): TGCGCCAGCAGCAGAACCGGGACTAGAGGTGAGCAGTACTTC.